The rows below give T cell receptor beta chains drawn from one sample of a study of graft-versus-host responses after intestinal transplantation. Their cognate antigens are unknown. Generated by immunoSEQ multiplex PCR, the TCRdb table keeps only in-frame clones and is missing some. The sample includes some 87,000 clones, roughly 92% seen only once; the top ten take roughly 0.31%. This material consisted of unstimulated CD4+ T cells sorted from spleen or lymph node cells, taken before intestinal transplant. The receptors were gathered from a human donor who received an intestinal transplant. Both conserved end residues are part of each CDR3. D genes are given only for firm matches. A clone size is listed for some rows: how often the clone was seen (once, few, many), or a class if it is expanded.

D | size | J | V | DNA | CDR3
NA | NA | TRBJ2-7 | TRBV5-6 | TGTGCCAGCAGCTTACAGGGTAGGGGGTTCGAGCAGTACTTC | CASSLQGRGFEQYF
TRBD1 | NA | TRBJ1-6 | TRBV6-1 | TGTGCCAGCAGCTCGACAGGGGGCCGATCACCCCTCCACTTT | CASSSTGGRSPLHF
NA | NA | TRBJ2-3 | TRBV7-2 | TGTGCCAGCAGCATATCGACCGCAACTACGCAGTATTTT | CASSISTATTQYF
NA | NA | TRBJ2-5 | TRBV28 | TGTGCCAGCAGTTGGGGAGGGGGGGGAGAGACCCAGTACTTC | CASSWGGGGETQYF
NA | NA | TRBJ1-2 | TRBV5-6 | TGTGCCAGCAGCAGACGAGCCTATGGCTACACCTTC | CASSRRAYGYTF
NA | NA | TRBJ1-2 | TRBV30 | TGTGCCTGGAGTGTCGGAATGTACTATGGCTACACCTTC | CAWSVGMYYGYTF
TRBD1 | NA | TRBJ1-2 | TRBV4-1 | TGCGCCAGCAGCCAAGAGGGGACAGCGGGAGGAGCCGCGTACTATGGCTACACCTTC | CASSQEGTAGGAAYYGYTF
NA | once | TRBJ1-1 | TRBV5-6 | TGTGCCAGCAGCTTATTCAGGGCAAGGAACACTGAAGCTTTCTTT | CASSLFRARNTEAFF
NA | NA | TRBJ1-2 | TRBV9 | TGTGCCAGCAGCGCGACAGCCTTTAACTATGGCTACACCTTC | CASSATAFNYGYTF
NA | NA | TRBJ2-3 | TRBV11-3 | TGTGCCAGCAGCTTAGGGGGGCTACCAGAGGATACGCAGTATTTT | CASSLGGLPEDTQYF
TRBD1 | once | TRBJ2-4 | TRBV19 | TGTGCCAGTGGACCGGGACAGGGGGCTGGAAACATTCAGTACTTC | CASGPGQGAGNIQYF
TRBD2 | NA | TRBJ2-1 | TRBV5-1 | TGCGCCAGCACCCCCGTAAGTAGCGGGGAATACAATGAGCAGTTCTTC | CASTPVSSGEYNEQFF
TRBD1 | NA | TRBJ2-1 | TRBV5-1 | TGCGCCAGCAGCTCAAGGGACAGGGGACGGCTCTTTGGCCTTTACAATGAGCAGTTCTTC | CASSSRDRGRLFGLYNEQFF
NA | NA | TRBJ1-2 | TRBV10-2 | TGCGCCAGCAGGTCAGCGAACTATGGCTACACCTTC | CASRSANYGYTF
NA | few | TRBJ1-3 | TRBV19 | TGTGCCAGTAGTCCACGACGGACAGAAGGAAACACCATATATTTT | CASSPRRTEGNTIYF
TRBD2 | NA | TRBJ2-3 | TRBV5-1 | TGCGCCAGCAGCTTTTCCAGCGGGAGGGAGGACACAGATACGCAGTATTTT | CASSFSSGREDTDTQYF
NA | NA | TRBJ1-2 | TRBV2 | TGTGCCAGCAATCCACAGGGAGACTATGGCTACACCTTC | CASNPQGDYGYTF
NA | NA | TRBJ1-4 | TRBV6-1 | TGTGCCAGCAGTGAAAAGGGGAAGGGGCTAAATGAAAAACTGTTTTTT | CASSEKGKGLNEKLFF
NA | NA | TRBJ1-3 | TRBV11-2 | TGTGCCAGCAGGCCTATTTCGAGCTCTGGAAACACCATATATTTT | CASRPISSSGNTIYF
NA | NA | TRBJ1-2 | TRBV28 | TGTGCCAGCAGTACGGGACTTACTAACTATGGCTACACCTTC | CASSTGLTNYGYTF
NA | NA | TRBJ1-2 | TRBV28 | TGTGCCAGCAGTTTAGCAGGGAGAAACTATGGCTACACCTTC | CASSLAGRNYGYTF
TRBD1 | NA | TRBJ2-5 | TRBV2 | TGTGCCAGCAGGGCCGACAGGGGGTACCAAGAGACCCAGTACTTC | CASRADRGYQETQYF
NA | NA | TRBJ2-3 | TRBV7-9 | TGTGCCAGCAGCTTCGTGCTTCTCGGAGGAACCACTAGCACAGATACGCAGTATTTT | CASSFVLLGGTTSTDTQYF
NA | once | TRBJ2-7 | TRBV10-1 | TGCGCCAGCAGCCCTAGCTTCTACCCCTACGAGCAGTACTTC | CASSPSFYPYEQYF
NA | NA | TRBJ1-3 | TRBV30 | TGTGCCTGGAGTAACGGGCCACACTCTGGAAACACCATATATTTT | CAWSNGPHSGNTIYF
NA | few | TRBJ2-7 | TRBV6-1 | TGTGCCAGCGACTTCGGGAGCTCCTACGAGCAGTACTTC | CASDFGSSYEQYF
NA | NA | TRBJ1-5 | TRBV2 | TGTGCCAGCAGTGAGGACAGTAATAGCAATCAGCCCCAGCATTTT | CASSEDSNSNQPQHF
TRBD2 | NA | TRBJ2-1 | TRBV28 | TGTGCCAGCAGTTTTGTGGGGGGGGAGGCGGCGGCGTCCTACAATGAGCAGTTCTTC | CASSFVGGEAAASYNEQFF
TRBD1 | NA | TRBJ1-3 | TRBV27 | TGTGCCAGCAGTATAACAGGGGGCCCCAGCTCTGGAAACACCATATATTTT | CASSITGGPSSGNTIYF
TRBD2 | NA | TRBJ2-3 | TRBV5-4 | TGTGCCAGCAGCTCCCGGACTAGCGGGAACTTGTTTACAGATACGCAGTATTTT | CASSSRTSGNLFTDTQYF
TRBD1 | NA | TRBJ1-2 | TRBV2 | TGTGCCAGCAGTGAAGCGGGCCACAGGGGTGGCTACACCTTC | CASSEAGHRGGYTF
TRBD1 | NA | TRBJ1-5 | TRBV2 | TGTGCCAGCCGCCCGACGACAGGGACAAGTCAGCCCCAGCATTTT | CASRPTTGTSQPQHF
NA | NA | TRBJ1-5 | TRBV14 | TGTGCCAGCAGCCTCTCGGGAGGGGGCAATCAGCCCCAGCATTTT | CASSLSGGGNQPQHF
TRBD1 | NA | TRBJ2-7 | TRBV7-9 | TGTGCCAGCAGCCCTTCCACGACCGGGACAGCCTACGAGCAGTACTTC | CASSPSTTGTAYEQYF
NA | NA | TRBJ2-3 | TRBV5-6 | TGTGCCAGCAGCTTGCTAAGGGGTGGAGATACGCAGTATTTT | CASSLLRGGDTQYF
NA | NA | TRBJ1-1 | TRBV2 | TGTGCCAGCAGTGGCCGGGGAACAAGGGGAGCTTTCTTT | CASSGRGTRGAFF
NA | NA | TRBJ2-3 | TRBV11-1 | TGTGCCAGCAGCTTCCCCACTCAGGGGTATAGCACAGATACGCAGTATTTT | CASSFPTQGYSTDTQYF
TRBD1 | NA | TRBJ2-5 | TRBV19 | TGTGCCAGTAGTACATTGGACAGGGTCTTAGAGACCCAGTACTTC | CASSTLDRVLETQYF
NA | NA | TRBJ2-2 | TRBV9 | TGTGCCAGCAGCGCGTTGGGGGTAGGTCTGCCCGGGGAGCTGTTTTTT | CASSALGVGLPGELFF
NA | NA | TRBJ1-2 | TRBV29-1 | TGCAGCGTTCAGGGAACAGTTAACTATGGCTACACCTTC | CSVQGTVNYGYTF
TRBD2 | NA | TRBJ2-3 | TRBV27 | TGTGCCAGCAGTTCCGGGAGATTAGCGGGATATCCAGATACGCAGTATTTT | CASSSGRLAGYPDTQYF